The 22 T cell receptor beta chains below come from one sample, sequenced in a study of blood T cell repertoires in COVID-19. Using immunoSEQ multiplex PCR, the repertoire was profiled, and TCRdb retains in-frame clones only, with some absent. The sample consists of 250,000 to 300,000 clones, approximately 89% of them appearing once. The sequenced sample consisted of peripheral blood. These receptors all come from a woman in her sixties or seventies with COVID-19, enrolled during active disease.

The gene calls are TRBV30 and TRBJ1-1, with a tentative D call TRBD1 (5 bases). The V end lost 0 bases, the J end lost 4 bases, and 21 bases lay between the germline ends. The CDR3 sequence is 17 residues long. The germline V gene encodes CDR1 GTSNPN and CDR2 SVGIG (reference sequence). The CDR3 region is CAWSVDRTNIRSTEAFF. In DNA, the CDR3 is TGTGCCTGGAGTGTAGACCGGACAAACATCCGGAGCACTGAAGCTTTCTTT.

This clone was observed a handful of times. The V gene is TRBV6-2 or TRBV6-3, the J gene TRBJ1-5; no definite D call. Germline V lookup: CDR1 MNHEY, CDR2 SVGEGT. CDR3 length: 13 residues. V lost 2 bases and J 6 bases, leaving 8 bases between the germline ends. This chain's CDR3 is CASSYAQSQPQHF. CDR3 DNA: TGTGCCAGCAGTTACGCACAGTCTCAGCCCCAGCATTTT.

This clone was counted once. The V and J genes are TRBV5-4 and TRBJ2-5, with 7 positions matching TRBD2. CDR3 size: 14 residues. In germline, CDR1 is SGHNT, CDR2 YYREEE (reference sequence). V lost 1 base and J lost 7; bases outside the gene matches: 7. CDR3 loop: CASSLMGGERTQYF. The CDR3 nucleotides are TGTGCCAGCAGCTTGATGGGGGGGGAGCGGACCCAGTACTTC.

CDR3 in amino acids: CASSIPGQGVKANEKLFF. The CDR3 coding sequence is TGTGCCAGTAGTATCCCGGGCCAGGGGGTTAAGGCTAATGAAAAACTGTTTTTT. The chain joins TRBV19 to TRBJ1-4, with TRBD1 matching over 7 bases. This CDR3 spans 18 amino acids. Germline values: CDR1 LNHDA, CDR2 SQIVND (reference sequence). Trimming cost V 3 bases and J 3 bases; bases outside gene matches: 13.

V usage is TRBV30 and J usage is TRBJ1-2; tentatively, D is TRBD1 (5 bases). Germline CDR1 and CDR2: GTSNPN and SVGIG (reference sequence). V was clipped by 0 bases and J by 4 bases, with 12 bases between them. This CDR3 contains 14 residues. DNA for the CDR3: TGTGCCTGGAGTGTAGGTAATGGGGCCTATGGCTACACCTTC. This gives the protein CAWSVGNGAYGYTF.

The rearrangement uses TRBV6-5 and TRBJ1-1; D not resolved. Germline CDR1 and CDR2: MNHEY and SVGAGI. This CDR3 comprises 12 residues. Trimming removed 11 bases at V and 2 bases at J, with 12 bases between. The CDR3 is CALRAGNTEAFF. Written as DNA, the CDR3 is TGTGCCTTGAGGGCGGGTAACACTGAAGCTTTCTTT.

This sequence joins TRBV3-1 (or the pseudogene TRBV3-2) and TRBJ1-5; D gene unclear. Deletions cut 0 bases from V and 3 bases from J, with 3 bases between. This CDR3 spans 13 amino acids. In germline, CDR1 is LGHDT, CDR2 YNNKEL (reference sequence). In nucleotides, the CDR3 is TGTGCCAGCAGCCAAGACGTCAATCAGCCCCAGCATTTT. Translation: CASSQDVNQPQHF.

The CDR3 region is CASSPGQGGYEQYF. The DNA of the CDR3 is TGTGCCAGCAGCCCGGGACAGGGGGGGTACGAGCAGTACTTC. The rearrangement links TRBV9 to TRBJ2-7, with 11 bases lining up with TRBD1. V trimming: 4 bases; J trimming: 4 bases; junction bases outside the gene matches: 4. Per the germline V gene, CDR1 is SGDLS and CDR2 is YYNGEE. This CDR3 has 14 residues. The entire variable domain, with the rest obtained from reference TRBV9 and TRBJ2-7, is as follows: DSGVTQTPKHLITATGQRVTLRCSPRSGDLSVYWYQQSLDQGLQFLIQYYNGEERAKGNILERFSAQQFPDLHSELNLSSLELGDSALYFCASSPGQGGYEQYFGPGTRLTVT.

The rearrangement links TRBV3-1 (or the pseudogene TRBV3-2) to TRBJ1-2; D call uncertain. V lost 3 bases and J 6 bases, leaving 11 bases between the germline ends. This CDR3 has 13 amino acids. From germline, CDR1 is LGHDT and CDR2 YNNKEL (reference sequence). The CDR3 bases are TGTGCCAGCAGCCAGCAAACCCAGAATGGCTACACCTTC. It yields the protein CASSQQTQNGYTF.

This clone showed up just a few times. The gene calls are TRBV11-1 and TRBJ1-2; D is possibly TRBD1 (5 bases). The length of the CDR3 is 13 residues. CDR1 is SGHAT, CDR2 FQDESV, per germline (reference sequence). Trimming removed 5 bases at V and 3 bases at J, with 10 bases between. The CDR3 bases are TGTGCCAGCAGCCTTGGGACTGACTATGGCTACACCTTC. It is translated as CASSLGTDYGYTF.

V usage is TRBV3-1 (or the pseudogene TRBV3-2) and J usage is TRBJ1-1; D is uncertain. The CDR3 contains 13 residues. The V end was cut by 4 bases, the J end by 10 bases, with 16 bases between. From germline, CDR1 is LGHDT and CDR2 YNNKEL (reference sequence). Written as DNA, the CDR3 is TGTGCCAGCAGCCTACGGACGGAGGCGGTAGCTTTCTTT. It is translated as CASSLRTEAVAFF.

The chain recombines TRBV28 with TRBJ2-7; possible D gene TRBD2, 6 bases. Trimming left V 6 bases short and J 3 bases short, with 24 bases between. The CDR3 is 17 amino acids. Germline loops: CDR1 MDHEN, CDR2 SYDVKM. The CDR3 is CASRPPVRLEVRYEQYF. The CDR3 DNA reads TGTGCCAGCAGGCCCCCTGTCCGACTAGAAGTACGCTACGAGCAGTACTTC.

The chain uses TRBV12-3 or TRBV12-4 and TRBJ1-1; D call uncertain. There are 13 residues in the CDR3. The V and J ends lost 7 bases and 4 bases respectively, with 13 bases between them. This CDR3 reads CASTSTVSTEAFF. The CDR3 nucleotides are TGTGCCAGCACCTCCACGGTAAGCACTGAAGCTTTCTTT.

The CDR3 nucleotides are TGTGCCAGCAGTTACCTCTCAGAGGGCAATGAGCAGTTCTTC. The encoded protein is CASSYLSEGNEQFF. The chain links TRBV6-5 to TRBJ2-1, with D tentatively TRBD2 (5 bases). V was cut by 2 bases and J by 6 bases, with 11 bases left in between. CDR3 length: 14 residues. Germline CDR1 is MNHEY and CDR2 is SVGAGI.

V gene TRBV19 combines with J gene TRBJ1-6; D may be TRBD1 (5 bases). V was trimmed by 5 bases and J by 1 base, leaving 15 bases between them. The CDR3 has 17 amino acids. Germline assignment: CDR1 LNHDA and CDR2 SQIVND (reference sequence). The CDR3 protein is CASSSTGGGSYNSPLHF. CDR3 DNA sequence: TGTGCCAGTAGTTCTACAGGTGGCGGTTCCTATAATTCACCCCTCCACTTT.

Written as DNA, the CDR3 is TGTGCCAGTAGTATGGGGACTAGCGTACAAGAGACCCAGTACTTC. Translation gives CASSMGTSVQETQYF. The chain couples TRBV19 to TRBJ2-5, with 10 bases fitting TRBD2. J lost 2 bases, V lost 3 bases, and 3 bases had no gene match. Germline V gene data show CDR1 as LNHDA and CDR2 as SQIVND (reference sequence). The CDR3 loop spans 15 amino acids.

This clone was counted once. This rearrangement joins TRBV11-3 to TRBJ2-1; 9 positions agree with TRBD1. The CDR3 spans 14 residues. The junction had 5 bases not matched to a gene; V was cut back by 5 bases and J by 6 bases. Germline CDR1 SGHNT, CDR2 YENEEA. CDR3 sequence (DNA): TGTGCCAGCAGCCATGGACAGGGGTCCAATGAGCAGTTCTTC. It translates to CASSHGQGSNEQFF. Supplemented by reference TRBV11-3 and TRBJ2-1, the full variable domain reads EAGVVQSPRYKIIEKKQPVAFWCNPISGHNTLYWYLQNLGQGPELLIRYENEEAVDDSQLPKDRFSAERLKGVDSTLKIQPAELGDSAVYLCASSHGQGSNEQFFGPGTRLTVL.

This clone was observed a single time. The chain employs TRBV4-3 and TRBJ2-7; tentative D call: TRBD2 (6 bases). Germline loops: CDR1 LGHNA, CDR2 YSLEER. There are 15 residues in the CDR3. Trimming took off 0 bases at V and 7 bases at J, with 16 bases between the two ends. CDR3 residues: CASSQDTGRRGEQYF. The CDR3 DNA reads as TGCGCCAGCAGCCAAGATACCGGACGGAGGGGTGAGCAGTACTTC.

V and J are TRBV5-1 and TRBJ1-1; 7 bases align to TRBD1. There are 14 residues in the CDR3. The ends lost 6 bases at V and 1 base at J; junction bases unmatched: 6. In germline, CDR1 is SGHRS, CDR2 YFSETQ. This chain's CDR3 is CASTRQGGNTEAFF. The DNA of the CDR3 is TGCGCCAGCACCCGACAGGGAGGGAACACTGAAGCTTTCTTT. The full variable domain, rest sourced from reference TRBV5-1 and TRBJ1-1, is KAGVTQTPRYLIKTRGQQVTLSCSPISGHRSVSWYQQTPGQGLQFLFEYFSETQRNKGNFPGRFSGRQFSNSRSEMNVSTLELGDSALYLCASTRQGGNTEAFFGQGTRLTVV.

This sequence joins TRBV28 and TRBJ1-6; the match to TRBD1 covers 9 bases. Trimming removed 8 bases from V and 14 bases from J; junction bases left unmatched: 13. This CDR3 is built from 14 residues. The germline V gene has CDR1 MDHEN and CDR2 SYDVKM. CDR3 nucleotides: TGTGCCAGCCGACCGACAGGGGGAGCGTTGACCCTCCACTTT. This encodes CASRPTGGALTLHF.

The genes are TRBV28 and TRBJ2-2; D unclear. V lost 5 bases to trimming and J lost 1 base, with 8 bases between them. Germline CDR1 reads MDHEN; CDR2 reads SYDVKM. This CDR3 region has 14 residues. DNA for the CDR3: TGTGCCAGCAGTACCACGGTGAACACCGGGGAGCTGTTTTTT. Translating it yields CASSTTVNTGELFF. Full variable domain (missing parts from reference TRBV28 and TRBJ2-2): DVKVTQSSRYLVKRTGEKVFLECVQDMDHENMFWYRQDPGLGLRLIYFSYDVKMKEKGDIPEGYSVSREKKERFSLILESASTNQTSMYLCASSTTVNTGELFFGEGSRLTVL.

The rearrangement joins TRBV3-1 (or the pseudogene TRBV3-2) to TRBJ1-1; D remains unclear. Deletions cut 2 bases from V and 5 bases from J, with 9 bases between. From germline, CDR1 is LGHDT and CDR2 YNNKEL (reference sequence). The CDR3 runs to 13 residues. CDR3 sequence reads: CASSQSEETEAFF. The CDR3 coding sequence is TGTGCCAGCAGCCAATCTGAGGAAACTGAAGCTTTCTTT.